These 18 T cell receptor beta chains originate from one sample sequenced in a study of technical replicates of blood from a handful of donors (TCRdb year 2017). Library preparation was by the immunoSEQ multiplex PCR assay. TCRdb holds this immuneACCESS table with in-frame rearrangements only. Some clones are missing; in checked studies, unresolved V genes explain under half, and the rest has no known cause. In this sample the table shows just over 75,000 clones, 90% to 95% of which occur a single time. Clones ranked in the top ten supply 0.4% to 0.45% of the sample. Sequencing was done on a sample of T cells isolated from PBMCs. These receptors all come from a human donor in good health.

The rearrangement links TRBV5-1 to TRBJ2-7, with 9 bases identical to TRBD1. V gave up 6 bases and J gave up 3 bases; unmatched junction bases: 13. Germline CDR1 reads SGHRS; CDR2 reads YFSETQ. CDR3 length: 16 amino acids. DNA of the CDR3: TGCGCCAGCACCTCCCGAACAGGGGGCTCCCTCTACGAGCAGTACTTC. Translation gives CASTSRTGGSLYEQYF.

The chain uses TRBV10-3 and TRBJ2-7, with 8 bases that match TRBD2. CDR1 and CDR2 (germline): ENHRY, SYGVKD. V was pared by 6 bases and J by 5 bases, with 15 bases of the junction left unmatched. The CDR3 is 16 residues long. CDR3 amino acids: CAISPRVAGGLNEQYF. DNA of the CDR3: TGTGCCATCAGCCCCCGGGTGGCGGGAGGTCTCAACGAGCAGTACTTC.

This clone was seen just once. The chain links TRBV11-3 to TRBJ2-1, with no clear D. V lost 2 bases, J lost 5 bases, and 16 bases lay in between. The CDR3 consists of 16 residues. Germline lookup yields CDR1 SGHNT and CDR2 YENEEA. Here the CDR3 reads CASSLSRPQIHNEQFF. The CDR3 DNA sequence: TGTGCCAGCAGCTTATCGAGGCCCCAAATCCACAATGAGCAGTTCTTC.

The rearrangement joins TRBV11-2 to TRBJ1-1; D is possibly TRBD1 (5 bases). V was pared by 7 bases and J by 3 bases, with 18 bases between. The CDR3 totals 15 residues. Germline V gives CDR1 SGHAT, CDR2 FQNNGV. This CDR3 is CASTNLGGMDTEAFF. The CDR3 bases are TGTGCCAGCACGAACCTGGGGGGTATGGACACTGAAGCTTTCTTT.

The rearrangement uses TRBV5-8 and TRBJ2-3, with D possibly TRBD2 on 6 matching bases. The germline CDR1 and CDR2 sequences are SGHTS and YDEGEE. V was pared by 3 bases and J by 3 bases, with 14 bases between. The CDR3 covers 15 residues. The CDR3 DNA sequence: TGTGCCAGCAGCTCGGGAGAGGGCTGGACAGATACGCAGTATTTT. Translating gives CASSSGEGWTDTQYF.

The chain carries TRBV9 and TRBJ1-1, with a weak D call TRBD1 (5 bases). This CDR3 spans 14 amino acids. Between the trimmed V and J ends, which lost 0 bases and 5 bases, there was a span of 11 bases. Germline CDR1 SGDLS, CDR2 YYNGEE. The CDR3 sequence is CASSVGGVRTEAFF. CDR3 coding DNA: TGTGCCAGCAGCGTAGGGGGCGTAAGAACTGAAGCTTTCTTT.

The chain employs TRBV30 and TRBJ2-1; D is ambiguous. Between the trimmed V and J ends, which lost 7 bases and 1 base, there was a span of 2 bases. This CDR3 has 10 residues. Germline V CDR1 and CDR2: GTSNPN, SVGIG (reference sequence). The chain's CDR3 is CASSYNEQFF. The CDR3 DNA reads TGTGCCTCATCCTACAATGAGCAGTTCTTC.

This chain uses TRBV7-9 with TRBJ2-2; 7 nucleotides match TRBD1. CDR3 size: 17 residues. After removal of 5 bases from V and 4 bases from J, the junction contained 13 bases not matched to a gene. CDR1 is SEHNR and CDR2 is FQNEAQ in the germline V gene (reference sequence). The chain's CDR3 is CASSATGTVSVTGELFF. The CDR3 bases are TGTGCCAGCAGCGCTACAGGGACAGTTTCGGTCACCGGGGAGCTGTTTTTT. Supplemented by reference TRBV7-9 and TRBJ2-2, the full variable domain reads DTGVSQNPRHKITKRGQNVTFRCDPISEHNRLYWYRQTLGQGPEFLTYFQNEAQLEKSRLLSDRFSAERPKGSFSTLEIQRTEQGDSAMYLCASSATGTVSVTGELFFGEGSRLTVL.

The chain employs TRBV27 and TRBJ2-3; possibly TRBD2 for D (6 bases). The CDR3 extends over 15 amino acids. Germline V gene sequence: CDR1 MNHEY, CDR2 SMNVEV (reference sequence). With 6 bases removed from V and 2 bases from J, the gap between germline ends came to 15 bases. Here the CDR3 reads CASSTTWDFTDTQYF. The CDR3 DNA is TGTGCCAGCAGCACGACCTGGGACTTCACAGATACGCAGTATTTT.

The rearrangement links TRBV27 to TRBJ1-2, with TRBD1 identical over 9 bases. The V and J ends lost 8 bases and 3 bases, in that order; junction bases with no gene match: 7. The CDR3 totals 14 residues. The germline CDR1 and CDR2 sequences are MNHEY and SMNVEV (reference sequence). CDR3 in amino acids: CASAGQGKDYGYTF. The CDR3, as DNA: TGTGCCAGCGCTGGACAGGGGAAGGACTATGGCTACACCTTC.

The table lists this clone with a few counts. The V call is TRBV15, the J call TRBJ1-2; D gene uncertain. Trimming took 5 bases from V and 2 from J, leaving 15 bases between them. The germline V gene has CDR1 LNHNV and CDR2 YYDKDF (reference sequence). This CDR3 spans 15 amino acids. The CDR3 spells CATSSRLESNYGYTF. For the CDR3, the DNA is TGTGCCACCAGCTCTCGCCTCGAGTCAAACTATGGCTACACCTTC.

V and J are TRBV11-1 and TRBJ2-5; D unresolved. In germline, CDR1 is SGHAT, CDR2 FQDESV (reference sequence). V gave up 2 bases and J gave up 2 bases, with 15 bases separating them. The CDR3 loop spans 16 amino acids. This CDR3 is CASSLLTASLQETQYF. In DNA form, the CDR3 reads TGTGCCAGCAGCTTACTTACAGCTTCCCTTCAAGAGACCCAGTACTTC.

CDR3 bases: TGTGCCAGCAGCGGGGGACAGCAGATACATGAAGCTTTCTTT. Its translation is CASSGGQQIHEAFF. The chain links TRBV6-5 to TRBJ1-1; 7 positions agree with TRBD1. This CDR3 is 14 amino acids long. V was clipped by 6 bases and J by 7 bases; unmatched bases: 11. Germline-derived CDR1 and CDR2 are MNHEY and SVGAGI.

The V and J genes are TRBV11-1 and TRBJ2-1; 8 nucleotides line up with TRBD2. The J segment lost 7 bases and the V segment lost 6 bases, leaving 5 bases of the junction unmatched. Germline lookup yields CDR1 SGHAT and CDR2 FQDESV (reference sequence). The CDR3 extends over 13 amino acids. The CDR3 DNA reads TGTGCCAGCAGGGAGCGGGAGCTGAATGAGCAGTTCTTC. It codes for CASRERELNEQFF. Together with reference TRBV11-1 and TRBJ2-1, the CDR3 gives the full variable domain: EAEVAQSPRYKITEKSQAVAFWCDPISGHATLYWYRQILGQGPELLVQFQDESVVDDSQLPKDRFSAERLKGVDSTLKIQPAELGDSAMYLCASRERELNEQFFGPGTRLTVL.

This clone was found once. V is TRBV11-2 and J is TRBJ2-3; the D gene is possibly TRBD1 (5 bases). The V end lost 3 bases, the J end lost 0 bases, and 16 bases lay between the germline ends. In germline, CDR1 is SGHAT, CDR2 FQNNGV. The CDR3 totals 17 residues. The CDR3 region has the DNA TGTGCCAGCAGCTTTTATGTCAGGGCGCCTAGCACAGATACGCAGTATTTT. Translated: CASSFYVRAPSTDTQYF.

CDR3 DNA sequence: TGTGCCAGCAGGGGGGGTGGTACCTACGAGCAGTACTTC. Its translation is CASRGGGTYEQYF. The chain joins TRBV28 to TRBJ2-7; D possibly corresponds to TRBD2 (6 bases). Germline V lookup: CDR1 MDHEN, CDR2 SYDVKM. The CDR3 is 13 residues long. V was cut by 6 bases and J by 2 bases, with 11 bases left in between.

This sequence joins TRBV5-4 and TRBJ2-7, with 7 bases identical to TRBD2. V dropped 0 bases and J dropped 3; count of bases not matched to a gene: 3. The CDR3 contains 14 residues. CDR1 SGHNT and CDR2 YYREEE come from the germline V gene (reference sequence). CDR3 residues: CASSLGLAVYEQYF. DNA for the CDR3: TGTGCCAGCAGCTTGGGGCTAGCGGTCTACGAGCAGTACTTC.

The chain uses TRBV7-3 and TRBJ1-2; the D is unclear. Germline CDR1 and CDR2: SGHTA and FQGTGA. Trimming pared 5 bases from V and 8 bases from J, leaving 15 bases between. The CDR3 is made up of 13 amino acids. The CDR3 nucleotides are TGTGCCAGCAGCCTCGACCCCCGAGGAGGCTACACCTTC. It codes for CASSLDPRGGYTF.